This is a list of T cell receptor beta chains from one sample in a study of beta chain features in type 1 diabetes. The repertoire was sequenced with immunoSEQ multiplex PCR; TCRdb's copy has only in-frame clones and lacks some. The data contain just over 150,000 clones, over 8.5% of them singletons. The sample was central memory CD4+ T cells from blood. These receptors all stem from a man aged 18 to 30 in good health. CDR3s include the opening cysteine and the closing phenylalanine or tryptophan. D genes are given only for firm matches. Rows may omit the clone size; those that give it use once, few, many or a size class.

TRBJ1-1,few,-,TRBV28,CASSLMRTEAFF,TGTGCCAGCAGTTTAATGCGGACTGAAGCTTTCTTT
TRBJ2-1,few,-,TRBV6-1,CASVKGYNEQFF,TGTGCCAGCGTGAAGGGATACAATGAGCAGTTCTTC
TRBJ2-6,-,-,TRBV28,CASSEQGAGANVLTF,TGTGCCAGCAGTGAACAGGGCGCTGGGGCCAACGTCCTGACTTTC
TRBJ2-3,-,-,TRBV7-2,CASLAELTDTQYF,TGTGCCAGCTTAGCGGAACTCACAGATACGCAGTATTTT
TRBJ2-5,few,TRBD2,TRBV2,CASRAAGGVRETQYF,TGTGCCAGCCGAGCAGCGGGAGGAGTCAGAGAGACCCAGTACTTC
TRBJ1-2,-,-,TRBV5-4,CASSLDRYGYTF,TGTGCCAGCAGCTTGGATCGGTATGGCTACACCTTC
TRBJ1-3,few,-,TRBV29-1,CSVGPSGNTIYF,TGCAGCGTTGGGCCCTCTGGAAACACCATATATTTT
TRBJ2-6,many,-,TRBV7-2,CASSQPRGANVLTF,TGTGCCAGCAGTCAGCCGAGAGGGGCCAACGTCCTGACTTTC
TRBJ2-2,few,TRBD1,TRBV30,CAWLGQGKGTGELFF,TGTGCCTGGTTAGGACAGGGGAAGGGCACCGGGGAGCTGTTTTTT
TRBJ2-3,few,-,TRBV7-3,CASSLYSTDTQYF,TGTGCCAGCAGCCTATACTCCACAGATACGCAGTATTTT
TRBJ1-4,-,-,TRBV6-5,CASSYSGDRKLFF,TGTGCCAGCAGTTACTCAGGCGATCGGAAACTGTTTTTT
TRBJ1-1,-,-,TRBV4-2,CASSQDFAGFTEAFF,TGTGCCAGCAGCCAAGATTTCGCGGGATTTACTGAAGCTTTCTTT
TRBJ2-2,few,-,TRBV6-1,CAISDASKPMNTGELFF,TGTGCCATCAGTGATGCCAGCAAACCGATGAACACCGGGGAGCTGTTTTTT
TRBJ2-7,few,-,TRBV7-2,CASSLLYEQYF,TGTGCCAGCAGCCTCTTATACGAGCAGTACTTC
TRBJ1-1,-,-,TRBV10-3,CAISFDSEAFF,TGTGCCATCAGTTTCGACAGTGAAGCTTTCTTT
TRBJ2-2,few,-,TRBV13,CASSFNTGELFF,TGTGCCAGCAGCTTTAACACCGGGGAGCTGTTTTTT
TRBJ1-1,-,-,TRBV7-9,CASSSEHRGTEAFF,TGTGCCAGCAGCTCCGAGCACAGAGGCACTGAAGCTTTCTTT